These 19 T cell receptor beta chains share one sample of origin, sequenced in a study of identical twins. TCRdb re-called the 5' RACE reads with MiXCR, one entry per CDR3 protein. The sample includes 600,000 to 800,000 distinct CDR3 sequences, around 21% seen only once; the top ten take 4.3%. This same sample was also taken into another study, of T cells expressing NK-cell markers.

Sequencing was carried out using PBMCs. These receptors originate from a woman aged 18-29 years in good health.

This clonotype has ten or more counts. The CDR3 DNA reads TGCAGCGTTCGGTACAGAGACTATGGCTACACCTTC. Residues: CSVRYRDYGYTF. V and J are TRBV29-1 and TRBJ1-2, with D hard to call. V was trimmed by 5 bases and J by 3 bases, leaving 10 bases between them. CDR3 length: 12 amino acids. Germline V gene data show CDR1 as SQVTM and CDR2 as ANQGSEA.

In its sample, this clonotype was seen many times. This sequence joins TRBV5-1 and TRBJ1-1; D is ambiguous. The V and J ends lost 0 bases and 0 bases respectively, with 6 bases between them. The CDR3 contains 14 residues. Germline lookup yields CDR1 SGHRS and CDR2 YFSETQ. The CDR3 reads CASSLVQMNTEAFF. CDR3 DNA sequence: TGCGCCAGCAGCTTGGTGCAAATGAACACTGAAGCTTTCTTT. The variable domain in full, completed from reference TRBV5-1 and TRBJ1-1, reads KAGVTQTPRYLIKTRGQQVTLSCSPISGHRSVSWYQQTPGQGLQFLFEYFSETQRNKGNFPGRFSGRQFSNSRSEMNVSTLELGDSALYLCASSLVQMNTEAFFGQGTRLTVV.

This clonotype came up a few times. V gene TRBV15 combines with J gene TRBJ2-3; tentative D call: TRBD2 (5 bases). The CDR3 totals 16 residues. V was cut by 3 bases and J by 0 bases, with 13 bases left in between. The V gene's germline CDR1 is LNHNV and CDR2 YYDKDF (reference sequence). CDR3 nucleotides: TGTGCCACCAGCAGTCGAGCGGTACCTAGCACAGATACGCAGTATTTT. Translated, it gives CATSSRAVPSTDTQYF.

This clonotype came up a few times. The gene calls are TRBV20-1 and TRBJ2-5, with D possibly matching TRBD2 (7 bases). The V end lost 4 bases, the J end lost 5 bases, and 14 bases lay between the germline ends. The germline gives CDR1 DFQATT, CDR2 SNEGSKA (reference sequence). There are 13 residues in the CDR3. The CDR3 DNA is TGCAGTGCTATCGTCGGGGGGCCGGAGACCCAGTACTTC. Encoded protein: CSAIVGGPETQYF.

This clonotype turned up a few times. This chain links TRBV9 with TRBJ2-3; 9 bases align to TRBD1. Unmatched junction bases numbered 7, after V lost 2 bases and J lost 3 bases. There are 16 residues in the CDR3. Germline values: CDR1 SGDLS, CDR2 YYNGEE. The CDR3 bases are TGTGCCAGCAGCGTTCGGACAGGGGAGGGTACAGATACGCAGTATTTT. It encodes CASSVRTGEGTDTQYF.

This clonotype has a handful of counts. V gene TRBV6-1 combines with J gene TRBJ2-7; TRBD1 matches 9 bases. CDR3 length: 15 amino acids. J lost 5 bases, V lost 6 bases, and 11 bases had no gene match. Germline assignment: CDR1 MNHNS and CDR2 SASEGT. CDR3: CASRPSGTGFHEQYF. The CDR3 coding sequence is TGTGCCAGCAGACCCTCCGGGACAGGGTTTCACGAGCAGTACTTC.

CDR3 residues: CSAHHGTSGQETQYF. In nucleotides, the CDR3 is TGCAGTGCTCACCATGGGACTAGCGGGCAAGAGACCCAGTACTTC. The chain couples TRBV20-1 to TRBJ2-5, with 12 bases lining up with TRBD2. The CDR3 has 15 amino acids. V lost 5 bases to trimming and J lost 2 bases; unmatched junction nucleotides: 6. The germline gives CDR1 DFQATT, CDR2 SNEGSKA (reference sequence).

The gene calls are TRBV6-5 and TRBJ2-1; D is uncertain. V lost 2 bases, J lost 8 bases, and 16 bases lay in between. The CDR3 consists of 15 residues. Germline assignment: CDR1 MNHEY and CDR2 SVGAGI. CDR3 amino acids: CASSYKPYLHDEQFF. The CDR3 nucleotides are TGTGCCAGCAGTTACAAACCCTACTTACACGATGAGCAGTTCTTC.

This clonotype has more than one count but fewer than ten. The rearrangement links TRBV5-8 to TRBJ2-5, with D possibly being TRBD1 (6 bases). V was shortened by 1 base and J by 5 bases, with 15 bases between the two germline ends. The CDR3 spans 15 residues. Looked up from germline, CDR1 is SGHTS and CDR2 is YDEGEE. The CDR3 nucleotides read TGTGCCAGCAGCTTGTTACATACAGGGTTGGAGACCCAGTACTTC. Translating gives CASSLLHTGLETQYF.

The chain uses TRBV11-3 and TRBJ2-2, with 8 bases matching TRBD1. Germline assignment: CDR1 SGHNT and CDR2 YENEEA. Losses at the gene ends were 5 bases for V and 4 bases for J; bases not matched to a gene: 9. The CDR3 totals 16 residues. CDR3 sequence: CASSRIGQGGTGELFF. In DNA, the CDR3 is TGTGCCAGCAGCCGGATAGGACAGGGAGGCACCGGGGAGCTGTTTTTT.

This clonotype has a count of ten or more. The chain joins TRBV29-1 to TRBJ2-7, with a weak D call TRBD2 (5 bases). With 4 bases removed from V and 1 base from J, the gap between germline ends came to 11 bases. There are 13 residues in the CDR3. CDR1 and CDR2 from the germline V gene are SQVTM and ANQGSEA. The CDR3 nucleotides read TGCAGCGTTGGCGCGGGTTATTCCTACGAGCAGTACTTC. Amino acid sequence: CSVGAGYSYEQYF.

This clonotype was seen once. The J gene is TRBJ1-2, the V gene TRBV6-2 or TRBV6-3, with a weak D call TRBD1 (5 bases). Trimming stripped 7 bases from V and 8 bases from J, with 20 bases between. The CDR3 runs 14 residues. In germline, CDR1 is MNHEY, CDR2 SVGEGT. The CDR3 coding sequence is TGTGCCAGCACCGACTCGACAGCAGCAAAGGGCTACACCTTC. Its translation: CASTDSTAAKGYTF.

This clonotype has a count of ten or more. The J gene is TRBJ1-1, the V gene TRBV5-1; tentatively, D is TRBD1 (6 bases). The CDR3 consists of 15 residues. CDR1 is SGHRS and CDR2 is YFSETQ in the germline V gene. V was pared by 0 bases and J by 2 bases, with 11 bases between. The CDR3 sequence is CASSLEVTGNTEAFF. The CDR3 bases are TGCGCCAGCAGCTTGGAGGTGACAGGCAACACTGAAGCTTTCTTT.

This clonotype was seen a few times. This rearrangement joins TRBV10-3 to TRBJ1-1, with D hard to call. Trimming took off 0 bases at V and 5 bases at J, with 13 bases between the two ends. Germline values: CDR1 ENHRY, CDR2 SYGVKD. The CDR3 covers 15 residues. The CDR3 is CAISESRGIRTEAFF. In DNA form, the CDR3 reads TGTGCCATCAGTGAGTCCCGGGGTATCAGGACTGAAGCTTTCTTT.

The gene calls are TRBV2 and TRBJ2-7; tentative D call: TRBD1 (5 bases). Between the trimmed V and J ends, which lost 10 bases and 1 base, there was a span of 11 bases. The germline gives CDR1 SNHLY, CDR2 FYNNEI. CDR3 size: 12 residues. The CDR3 loop reads CATQGVSYEQYF. DNA for the CDR3: TGTGCCACCCAAGGGGTTTCCTACGAGCAGTACTTC. Variable domain in full (rest from reference TRBV2 and TRBJ2-7): EPEVTQTPSHQVTQMGQEVILRCVPISNHLYFYWYRQILGQKVEFLVSFYNNEISEKSEIFDDQFSVERPDGSNFTLKIRSTKLEDSAMYFCATQGVSYEQYFGPGTRLTVT.

This clonotype came up many times. The chain joins TRBV6-1 to TRBJ1-2; TRBD1 aligns across 11 bases. The germline V gene encodes CDR1 MNHNS and CDR2 SASEGT. The CDR3 covers 15 residues. Trimming cost V 4 bases and J 5 bases; bases outside gene matches: 6. CDR3 loop: CASSAPGTGGYGYTF. CDR3 sequence (DNA): TGTGCCAGCAGTGCTCCCGGGACAGGGGGATATGGCTACACCTTC.

This clonotype appeared a single time. The chain carries TRBV11-1 and TRBJ2-1; 9 bases map to TRBD2. The CDR3 length is 18 residues. CDR1 and CDR2 (germline): SGHAT, FQDESV (reference sequence). With V trimmed by 2 bases and J by 3 bases, 11 bases remained unmatched. DNA for the CDR3: TGTGCCAGCAGCTTACTAAGAGTGACTAGCGGTTACTACAATGAGCAGTTCTTC. Translating it yields CASSLLRVTSGYYNEQFF.

This rearrangement joins TRBV10-3 to TRBJ2-3; 9 nucleotides match TRBD2. V was pared by 3 bases and J by 4 bases, with 8 bases of the junction left unmatched. The germline V gene encodes CDR1 ENHRY and CDR2 SYGVKD. The CDR3 is 16 residues long. CDR3 in amino acids: CAISEGREGRADTQYF. CDR3 DNA sequence: TGTGCCATCAGTGAAGGGCGGGAGGGCCGTGCAGATACGCAGTATTTT.

This clonotype was counted a few times. The chain couples TRBV10-3 to TRBJ1-2, with D tentatively TRBD1 (5 bases). The length of the CDR3 is 13 residues. CDR1 is ENHRY and CDR2 is SYGVKD in the germline V gene. The V and J ends lost 8 bases and 7 bases respectively, with 17 bases between them. This chain's CDR3 is CAIGSREFGGYTF. The CDR3 DNA is TGTGCCATCGGAAGCAGGGAGTTTGGTGGCTACACCTTC.